Listed below are T cell receptor beta chains from one sample, sequenced in a study of blood T cell repertoires in COVID-19. Repertoires were generated with immunoSEQ multiplex PCR, while TCRdb's copy carries only in-frame clones and drops some. The sample yields 250,000 to 300,000 clones, roughly 84% seen once. Specimen: peripheral blood. These receptors all stem from a woman under 30 with acute or convalescent COVID-19. The CDR3 runs from the conserved cysteine through the conserved F or W. Each record gives: clone size, D gene, CDR3 length, V gene, J gene, CDR3 protein, CDR3 DNA. A D gene is named only where the DNA matches it firmly. Expanded clones are given a class, and other clones once, few, many or no size at all.

>NA|NA|19|TRBV4-3|TRBJ1-2
CASSQDLGFRGSLLYGYTF
TGCGCCAGCAGCCAAGATCTGGGGTTCCGAGGGTCCCTTCTCTATGGCTACACCTTC
>NA|NA|12|TRBV6-6|TRBJ2-1
CASSYGGSLRFF
TGTGCCAGCAGTTACGGAGGGAGTCTGCGGTTCTTC
>NA|NA|14|TRBV5-4|TRBJ2-7
CASSSERASYEQYF
TGTGCCAGCAGCTCAGAGCGGGCCTCCTACGAGCAGTACTTC
>NA|TRBD2|17|TRBV5-1|TRBJ2-7
CASSPVQGLAGGNEQYF
TGCGCCAGCAGCCCGGTCCAGGGACTAGCGGGAGGAAACGAGCAGTACTTC
>NA|TRBD1|15|TRBV18|TRBJ1-5
CASSPETGGNQPQHF
TGTGCCAGCTCACCTGAGACAGGGGGCAATCAGCCCCAGCATTTT
>NA|NA|12|TRBV7-2|TRBJ2-7
CACGADSYEQYF
TGTGCCTGCGGAGCGGATAGTTACGAGCAGTACTTC
>NA|TRBD2|15|TRBV10-3|TRBJ2-3
CAIKRDRIFTDTQYF
TGTGCCATCAAGCGGGACCGAATATTCACAGATACGCAGTATTTT
>few|NA|15|TRBV10-3|TRBJ1-3
CASRDSHNSGNTIYF
TGTGCCAGCCGAGACAGCCACAACTCTGGAAACACCATATATTTT
>NA|TRBD2|15|TRBV6-5|TRBJ2-7
CASSREREESYEQYF
TGTGCCAGCAGCCGCGAGCGGGAGGAGTCCTACGAGCAGTACTTC
>NA|TRBD1|16|TRBV18|TRBJ1-1
CASSPGTGGGTTPAFF
TGTGCCAGCTCACCAGGGACAGGTGGGGGCACCACACCAGCTTTCTTT
>NA|TRBD1|13|TRBV6-6|TRBJ2-4
CASSYGTVGIQYF
TGTGCCAGCAGTTACGGGACAGTAGGCATTCAGTACTTC
>NA|NA|16|TRBV7-9|TRBJ1-5
CASGPGGSGSNQPQHF
TGTGCCAGCGGACCCGGGGGGTCCGGGAGCAATCAGCCCCAGCATTTT
>few|NA|17|TRBV11-3|TRBJ2-5
CASSSITDGGTRETQYF
TGTGCCAGCAGCTCAATAACAGATGGGGGGACCAGGGAGACCCAGTACTTC
>NA|TRBD1|13|TRBV11-1|TRBJ2-7
CASSPWGTVEQYF
TGTGCCAGCAGCCCCTGGGGGACAGTCGAGCAGTACTTC
>NA|NA|13|TRBV30|TRBJ1-4
CAWRGGFWEKLFF
TGTGCCTGGAGGGGGGGTTTTTGGGAAAAACTGTTTTTT
>NA|NA|13|TRBV5-6|TRBJ2-7
CASSFGKLYEQYF
TGTGCCAGCAGCTTCGGGAAACTCTACGAGCAGTACTTC
>NA|TRBD1|14|TRBV27|TRBJ2-1
CASSRDRGANEQFF
TGTGCCAGCAGCCGGGACAGGGGGGCGAATGAGCAGTTCTTC
>NA|NA|13|TRBV7-9|TRBJ1-1
CASSLGGGAWAFF
TGTGCCAGCAGCTTAGGAGGGGGGGCCTGGGCTTTCTTT
>NA|NA|14|TRBV29-1|TRBJ2-1
CSVGWRDKNNEQFF
TGCAGCGTTGGGTGGAGGGATAAGAACAATGAGCAGTTCTTC
>few|TRBD1|14|TRBV29-1|TRBJ1-2
CSAEDRDSAYGYTF
TGCAGCGCTGAGGACCGGGACAGTGCATATGGCTACACCTTC
>once|NA|15|TRBV6-2/TRBV6-3|TRBJ2-6
CASSYEGSGANVLTF
TGTGCCAGCAGTTACGAGGGCTCTGGGGCCAACGTCCTGACTTTC
>NA|NA|13|TRBV6-6|TRBJ1-1
CASNPDRNTEAFF
TGTGCCAGCAACCCAGACAGGAACACTGAAGCTTTCTTT
>NA|TRBD1|15|TRBV4-1|TRBJ2-7
CASSQEDRVLYEQYF
TGCGCCAGCAGCCAAGAAGACAGGGTACTCTACGAGCAGTACTTC
>many|TRBD1|13|TRBV19|TRBJ1-2
CASTGGRGYGYTF
TGTGCCAGCACAGGGGGCAGGGGCTATGGCTACACCTTC
>NA|TRBD2|18|TRBV3-1/TRBV3-2|TRBJ2-5
CASSQDRRLAGKKETQYF
TGTGCCAGCAGCCAAGATCGGAGGCTAGCGGGAAAGAAAGAGACCCAGTACTTC
>NA|NA|18|TRBV21-1|TRBJ2-3
CASSKWGVGRTCTDTQYF
TGTGCCAGCAGCAAATGGGGGGTAGGCAGGACCTGCACAGATACGCAGTATTTT
>NA|TRBD2|14|TRBV5-6|TRBJ2-4
CASSVGAGGPFQYF
TGTGCCAGCAGCGTCGGAGCGGGAGGGCCGTTTCAGTACTTC
>NA|TRBD2|15|TRBV7-6|TRBJ2-1
CASREKAGGSNEQFF
TGTGCCAGCAGGGAAAAGGCGGGAGGTTCGAATGAGCAGTTCTTC
>NA|TRBD2|16|TRBV7-2|TRBJ2-1
CASSLALAASYNEQFF
TGTGCCAGCAGCTTAGCGCTAGCGGCCTCCTACAATGAGCAGTTCTTC
>NA|NA|13|TRBV27|TRBJ2-7
CASTQGGSYEQYF
TGTGCCAGCACCCAAGGGGGTTCCTACGAGCAGTACTTC
>NA|TRBD1|14|TRBV7-9|TRBJ1-4
CASSFQGAREKLFF
TGTGCCAGCAGCTTTCAGGGGGCGCGAGAAAAACTGTTTTTT
>NA|TRBD1|16|TRBV19|TRBJ2-1
CASSIDPQGARNEQFF
TGTGCCAGTAGTATAGATCCCCAGGGGGCTCGCAATGAGCAGTTCTTC
>NA|TRBD1|11|TRBV20-1|TRBJ2-7
CSPRQGNEQYF
TGCAGTCCTCGACAGGGAAACGAGCAGTACTTC
>NA|NA|14|TRBV6-2/TRBV6-3|TRBJ2-7
CASSSFEVSYEQYF
TGTGCCAGCAGTTCGTTCGAGGTCTCCTACGAGCAGTACTTC
>NA|NA|13|TRBV6-5|TRBJ1-4
CATSRQGSEKLFF
TGTGCCACCTCGAGGCAGGGGAGTGAAAAACTGTTTTTT
>NA|NA|16|TRBV6-1|TRBJ1-1
CASSDPGTSATTEAFF
TGTGCCAGCAGTGACCCCGGGACTTCGGCAACCACTGAAGCTTTCTTT
>NA|NA|13|TRBV19|TRBJ2-7
CASSMVSANEQYF
TGTGCCAGTAGTATGGTTAGCGCCAACGAGCAGTACTTC
>NA|TRBD1|15|TRBV6-5|TRBJ2-5
CASSRQDRARETQYF
TGTGCCAGCAGCCGACAGGACAGGGCCAGGGAGACCCAGTACTTC
>NA|TRBD2|16|TRBV11-2|TRBJ2-7
CASSPGLGLTFYEQYF
TGTGCCAGCAGCCCCGGACTAGGCCTTACGTTCTACGAGCAGTACTTC
>NA|NA|16|TRBV4-3|TRBJ2-2
CASSLNPRLDAGELFF
TGCGCCAGCAGCCTCAATCCGCGACTGGATGCCGGGGAGCTGTTTTTT
>NA|NA|14|TRBV18|TRBJ1-2
CASSYMEGGYGYTF
TGTGCCAGCTCATACATGGAGGGTGGCTATGGCTACACCTTC
>NA|TRBD2|18|TRBV4-1|TRBJ2-4
CASRRTSGREVAKNIQYF
TGCGCCAGCAGACGGACTAGCGGGAGAGAGGTAGCCAAAAACATTCAGTACTTC
>once|TRBD1|16|TRBV5-1|TRBJ1-4
CASSTGQGFANEKLFF
TGCGCCAGCAGCACCGGACAGGGCTTCGCTAATGAAAAACTGTTTTTT
>few|NA|17|TRBV28|TRBJ1-1
CASSLRALQTMNTEAFF
TGTGCCAGCAGTTTACGGGCCCTACAGACTATGAACACTGAAGCTTTCTTT
>NA|TRBD2|16|TRBV6-4|TRBJ2-2
CASSDKASGETGELFF
TGTGCCAGCAGTGACAAGGCTAGCGGTGAGACCGGGGAGCTGTTTTTT
>NA|TRBD2|18|TRBV7-6|TRBJ2-7
CASSLAPQPASGVGEQYF
TGTGCCAGCAGCTTAGCTCCTCAACCCGCTAGCGGAGTGGGGGAGCAGTACTTC
>NA|TRBD1|16|TRBV6-2/TRBV6-3|TRBJ2-3
CASSYSGQGSTDTQYF
TGTGCCAGCAGTTACTCGGGACAGGGCAGCACAGATACGCAGTATTTT
>NA|NA|14|TRBV5-4|TRBJ2-3
CASSWDSGTDTQYF
TGTGCCAGCAGCTGGGACTCCGGCACAGATACGCAGTATTTT
>NA|TRBD2|14|TRBV4-1|TRBJ2-1
CASSQLAGVNEQFF
TGCGCCAGCAGTCAACTAGCGGGAGTCAATGAGCAGTTCTTC
>NA|TRBD1|15|TRBV2|TRBJ2-3
CATFRDSLSTDTQYF
TGTGCCACCTTCCGGGACAGTCTGAGCACAGATACGCAGTATTTT
>NA|NA|15|TRBV5-1|TRBJ2-1
CASSLGGSSYNEQFF
TGCGCCAGCAGCTTGGGAGGGAGCTCCTACAATGAGCAGTTCTTC
>NA|NA|13|TRBV11-2|TRBJ2-5
CASSLGRVETQYF
TGTGCCAGCAGCTTAGGCAGGGTAGAGACCCAGTACTTC
>NA|TRBD2|17|TRBV6-2/TRBV6-3|TRBJ2-1
CASSSAQRGLLYNEQFF
TGTGCCAGCAGTTCCGCACAGCGGGGGCTCCTCTACAATGAGCAGTTCTTC
>NA|NA|12|TRBV9|TRBJ2-7
CASSATGYEQYF
TGTGCCAGCAGCGCGACTGGCTACGAGCAGTACTTC
>NA|NA|13|TRBV30|TRBJ2-5
CAWSVLVQETQYF
TGTGCCTGGAGTGTCCTAGTCCAAGAGACCCAGTACTTC
>few|NA|15|TRBV28|TRBJ2-3
CASRGTAPSTDTQYF
TGTGCCAGCCGGGGGACAGCCCCTAGCACAGATACGCAGTATTTT
>NA|NA|13|TRBV6-5|TRBJ2-7
CASRSREVYEQYF
TGTGCCAGCCGGAGCAGGGAGGTCTACGAGCAGTACTTC
>few|TRBD1|15|TRBV2|TRBJ1-4
CASSEAGQGNEKLFF
TGTGCCAGCAGTGAAGCGGGACAGGGAAATGAAAAACTGTTTTTT
>NA|NA|14|TRBV7-2|TRBJ2-5
CASSFQGFGETQYF
TGTGCCAGCAGCTTCCAGGGGTTTGGGGAGACCCAGTACTTC